These 21 T cell receptor beta chains share one sample of origin, sequenced in a study of cytomegalovirus exposure and HLA in healthy donors. It was with 60 Vbeta and 13 Jbeta primers that the PCR ran. Method: immunoSEQ multiplex PCR; TCRdb's copy keeps in-frame clones and lacks some. The sample has approximately 120,000 clones, over 60% seen once. The sequencing sample was made of PBMCs. The receptors derive from a man aged 60-69 years in good health and CMV-seropositive.

This chain links TRBV5-6 with TRBJ1-5, with D unresolved. Germline V gives CDR1 SGHDT, CDR2 YYEEEE. V was cut by 1 base and J by 1 base, with 6 bases left in between. CDR3 length: 14 residues. Here the CDR3 DNA reads TGTGCCAGCAGCTTGAGAGCCAGCAATCAGCCCCAGCATTTT. This gives the protein CASSLRASNQPQHF.

The rearrangement uses TRBV6-5 and TRBJ1-2; possible D gene TRBD1, 5 bases. Germline lookup yields CDR1 MNHEY and CDR2 SVGAGI. The germline V and J ends were trimmed by 2 bases and 4 bases, with 8 bases remaining between them. The CDR3 is made up of 13 amino acids. The CDR3 here is CASSYRGGYGYTF. The DNA for the CDR3 is TGTGCCAGCAGTTACAGGGGCGGCTATGGCTACACCTTC.

This clone turned up a few times. This chain joins TRBV6-5 and TRBJ2-7, with D possibly being TRBD1 (5 bases). This CDR3 has 14 amino acids. V was shortened by 0 bases and J by 3 bases, with 9 bases between the two germline ends. CDR1 is MNHEY, CDR2 SVGAGI, per germline. CDR3 DNA sequence: TGTGCCAGCAGTTACTCGTTAGGGGTCTACGAGCAGTACTTC. As protein: CASSYSLGVYEQYF.

V and J are TRBV7-9 and TRBJ1-2, with no clear D. Germline loops: CDR1 SEHNR, CDR2 FQNEAQ (reference sequence). This CDR3 comprises 17 residues. V was cut by 0 bases and J by 2 bases, with 16 bases left in between. The CDR3 loop reads CASSLAGGGSQNYGYTF. CDR3 DNA: TGTGCCAGCAGCTTAGCTGGAGGAGGGTCCCAAAACTATGGCTACACCTTC.

The rearrangement joins TRBV15 to TRBJ2-7, with TRBD2 as a possible D gene (5 bases). This CDR3 comprises 15 residues. V was shortened by 0 bases and J by 3 bases, with 12 bases between the two germline ends. Germline CDR1 reads LNHNV; CDR2 reads YYDKDF (reference sequence). The CDR3 loop is CATSRDRRGGYEQYF. In DNA, the CDR3 is TGTGCCACCAGCAGAGATCGACGGGGTGGCTACGAGCAGTACTTC.

This chain uses TRBV14 with TRBJ2-1, with 12 bases that match TRBD2. Trimming at V came to 6 bases and at J to 10 bases, leaving 10 bases not matched to a gene. The germline V gene encodes CDR1 SGHDN and CDR2 FVKESK. There are 15 residues in the CDR3. The CDR3 spells CASSAGLAGSWEQFF. In nucleotides, the CDR3 is TGTGCCAGCAGTGCCGGACTAGCGGGGTCATGGGAGCAGTTCTTC.

The CDR3 sequence: CASSFKSSGETQYF. The CDR3 DNA reads TGTGCCAGCAGCTTCAAATCTAGCGGCGAGACGCAGTATTTT. V gene TRBV13 combines with J gene TRBJ2-3, with 7 bases identical to TRBD2. The V and J ends lost 3 bases and 9 bases, in that order; junction bases with no gene match: 9. The CDR3 is 14 residues long. The germline V gene encodes CDR1 PRHDT and CDR2 FYEKMQ (reference sequence).

V is TRBV18 and J is TRBJ2-1; 7 bases align to TRBD1. The CDR3 consists of 12 residues. Germline-derived CDR1 and CDR2 are KGHSH and LQKENI. V gave up 5 bases and J gave up 10 bases; unmatched junction bases: 5. The DNA for the CDR3 is TGTGCCAGCTCATCCGGACAGGTGGAGCAGTTCTTC. It codes for CASSSGQVEQFF. The whole variable domain, remainder taken from reference TRBV18 and TRBJ2-1, is NAGVMQNPRHLVRRRGQEARLRCSPMKGHSHVYWYRQLPEEGLKFMVYLQKENIIDESGMPKERFSAEFPKEGPSILRIQQVVRGDSAAYFCASSSGQVEQFFGPGTRLTVL.

The chain carries TRBV28 and TRBJ1-2; D remains ambiguous. Germline values: CDR1 MDHEN, CDR2 SYDVKM. Trimming shortened V by 4 bases and J by 0 bases, and 9 bases separated the two germline ends. The CDR3 is made up of 14 amino acids. This chain's CDR3 is CASSSVFANYGYTF. Written as DNA, the CDR3 is TGTGCCAGCAGTTCCGTGTTCGCTAACTATGGCTACACCTTC.

This clone was seen more than once but under ten times. V gene TRBV2 combines with J gene TRBJ2-7; TRBD2 matches 12 bases. CDR3 length: 14 amino acids. V dropped 6 bases and J dropped 3; count of bases not matched to a gene: 3. Germline-derived CDR1 and CDR2 are SNHLY and FYNNEI. The chain's CDR3 is CASRATSGGYEQYF. The CDR3 nucleotides read TGTGCCAGCAGGGCGACTAGCGGGGGCTACGAGCAGTACTTC.

V gene TRBV7-8 combines with J gene TRBJ2-7, with 7 bases lining up with TRBD1. V shed 0 bases and J 3 bases; nucleotides not matched to a gene: 8. This CDR3 has 16 amino acids. The germline V gene has CDR1 SGHVS and CDR2 FQNEAQ. The CDR3 loop is CASSLAVVTGNYEQYF. The DNA for the CDR3 is TGTGCCAGCAGCTTAGCGGTCGTGACAGGGAACTACGAGCAGTACTTC. Using reference TRBV7-8 and TRBJ2-7 for the parts outside the CDR3, the full variable domain is GAGVSQSPRYKVAKRGQDVALRCDPISGHVSLFWYQQALGQGPEFLTYFQNEAQLDKSGLPSDRFFAERPEGSVSTLKIQRTQQEDSAVYLCASSLAVVTGNYEQYFGPGTRLTVT.

The genes are TRBV6-5 and TRBJ2-7; weak D call: TRBD1 (5 bases). There are 14 residues in the CDR3. Germline loops: CDR1 MNHEY, CDR2 SVGAGI. Deletions cut 5 bases from V and 0 bases from J, with 11 bases between. The CDR3 DNA follows: TGTGCCAGCAGTCTTGCAGGGCCCTCCTACGAGCAGTACTTC. As protein: CASSLAGPSYEQYF.

J is TRBJ2-3 and V is TRBV5-1; perhaps TRBD2 as D (6 bases). The germline V gene encodes CDR1 SGHRS and CDR2 YFSETQ. The ends were cut back, 1 base at V and 8 bases at J, with 17 bases in the middle. The CDR3 has 15 residues. CDR3 loop: CASSLWDLAAGTQYF. CDR3 DNA: TGCGCCAGCAGCTTGTGGGACTTGGCTGCGGGTACGCAGTATTTT.

This sequence joins TRBV11-3 and TRBJ2-3; perhaps TRBD2 as D (6 bases). Deletions cut 11 bases from V and 0 bases from J, with 15 bases between. CDR3 size: 14 residues. CDR1 is SGHNT, CDR2 YENEEA, per germline. DNA of the CDR3: TGTGCCTCCAGCGGGCAGTCTAGCACAGATACGCAGTATTTT. Its protein is CASSGQSSTDTQYF. The whole variable domain, filled in from reference TRBV11-3 and TRBJ2-3, reads EAGVVQSPRYKIIEKKQPVAFWCNPISGHNTLYWYLQNLGQGPELLIRYENEEAVDDSQLPKDRFSAERLKGVDSTLKIQPAELGDSAVYLCASSGQSSTDTQYFGPGTRLTVL.

Turning to this clone: This sample includes further DNA sequences coding for the same CDR3. The genes are TRBV28 and TRBJ2-5, with D unresolved. Germline CDR1 is MDHEN and CDR2 is SYDVKM. V was cut by 3 bases and J by 0 bases, with 8 bases left in between. The length of the CDR3 is 14 residues. Here the CDR3 reads CASSLAGYQETQYF. The CDR3 DNA follows: TGTGCCAGCAGTTTGGCAGGCTACCAAGAGACCCAGTACTTC.

The chain carries TRBV6-1 and TRBJ2-3, with 7 bases identical to TRBD2. V lost 4 bases, J lost 0 bases, and 10 bases stayed unmatched. This CDR3 spans 17 amino acids. The germline V gene encodes CDR1 MNHNS and CDR2 SASEGT. CDR3 loop: CASSAGGASGSTDTQYF. The CDR3, as DNA: TGTGCCAGCAGTGCTGGGGGTGCTAGCGGAAGCACAGATACGCAGTATTTT.

The V gene is TRBV6-5, the J gene TRBJ1-3; D call uncertain. CDR1 is MNHEY and CDR2 is SVGAGI in the germline V gene. Trimming took 8 bases from V and 0 from J, leaving 11 bases between them. The CDR3 is 14 amino acids. CDR3 loop: CASGGFRSGNTIYF. CDR3 nucleotides: TGTGCCAGCGGCGGGTTCCGCTCTGGAAACACCATATATTTT.

The chain is built from TRBV11-2 and TRBJ1-1; 8 bases match TRBD1. CDR1 is SGHAT and CDR2 is FQNNGV in the germline V gene. Trimming at V came to 2 bases and at J to 1 base, leaving 6 bases not matched to a gene. The CDR3 is 16 residues long. This chain's CDR3 is CASSLTITGGNTEAFF. CDR3 coding DNA: TGTGCCAGCAGCTTAACTATTACAGGGGGGAACACTGAAGCTTTCTTT. The entire variable domain, with the rest obtained from reference TRBV11-2 and TRBJ1-1, is as follows: EAGVAQSPRYKIIEKRQSVAFWCNPISGHATLYWYQQILGQGPKLLIQFQNNGVVDDSQLPKDRFSAERLKGVDSTLKIQPAKLEDSAVYLCASSLTITGGNTEAFFGQGTRLTVV.

The V call is TRBV7-9, the J call TRBJ1-1; D call uncertain. The ends were cut back, 3 bases at V and 3 bases at J, with 8 bases in the middle. This CDR3 has 13 amino acids. Germline V CDR1 and CDR2: SEHNR, FQNEAQ (reference sequence). CDR3: CASSLAGYTEAFF. The CDR3 DNA reads as TGTGCCAGCAGCTTGGCAGGATACACTGAAGCTTTCTTT.

The gene calls are TRBV5-1 and TRBJ2-3, with TRBD1 matching over 10 bases. The germline CDR1 and CDR2 sequences are SGHRS and YFSETQ. J lost 5 bases, V lost 4 bases, and 4 bases had no gene match. CDR3 size: 14 residues. CDR3 residues: CASSRWDRGDTQYF. In nucleotides, the CDR3 is TGCGCCAGCAGCCGTTGGGACAGGGGAGATACGCAGTATTTT.

The rearrangement joins TRBV7-2 to TRBJ1-1; TRBD1 matches at 7 bases. Germline assignment: CDR1 SGHTA and CDR2 FQGNSA. Unmatched junction bases numbered 8, after V lost 1 base and J lost 3 bases. The CDR3 contains 16 residues. CDR3 nucleotides: TGTGCCAGCAGCTTAGGTAGGGGGCAGGGGGACACTGAAGCTTTCTTT. It yields the protein CASSLGRGQGDTEAFF.